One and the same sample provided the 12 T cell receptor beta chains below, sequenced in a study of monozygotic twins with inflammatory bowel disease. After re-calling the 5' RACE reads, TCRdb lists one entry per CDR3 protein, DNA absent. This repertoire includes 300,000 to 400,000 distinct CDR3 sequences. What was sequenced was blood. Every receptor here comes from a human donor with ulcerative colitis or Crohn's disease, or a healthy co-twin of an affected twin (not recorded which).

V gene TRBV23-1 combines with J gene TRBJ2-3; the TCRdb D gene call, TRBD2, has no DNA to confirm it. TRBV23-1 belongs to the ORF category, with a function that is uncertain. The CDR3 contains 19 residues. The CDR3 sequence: CASSQTRLAGGTGTDTQYF.

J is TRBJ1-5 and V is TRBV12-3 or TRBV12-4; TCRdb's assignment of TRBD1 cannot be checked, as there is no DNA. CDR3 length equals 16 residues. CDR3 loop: CASSLEGTGGNQPQHF.

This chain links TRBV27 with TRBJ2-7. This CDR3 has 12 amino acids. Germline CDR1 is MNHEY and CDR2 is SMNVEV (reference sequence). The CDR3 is CASRGQPYEQYF.

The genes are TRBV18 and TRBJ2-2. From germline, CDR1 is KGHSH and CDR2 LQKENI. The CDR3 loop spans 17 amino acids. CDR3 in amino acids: CASSPRGSGTNTGELFF.

The CDR3 sequence is CASKGSRENSNQPQHF. This chain joins TRBV6-1 and TRBJ1-5; TCRdb calls TRBD1, which cannot be checked without DNA. CDR1 is MNHNS and CDR2 is SASEGT in the germline V gene. CDR3 length: 16 amino acids.

The CDR3 region is CASSVDGNIQYF. The chain recombines TRBV11-2 with TRBJ2-4. The CDR3 contains 12 residues. Germline V gene data show CDR1 as SGHAT and CDR2 as FQNNGV.

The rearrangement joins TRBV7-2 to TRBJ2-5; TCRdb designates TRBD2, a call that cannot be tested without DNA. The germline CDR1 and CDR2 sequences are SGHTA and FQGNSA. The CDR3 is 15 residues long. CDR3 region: CASSLIVGGRGTQYF.

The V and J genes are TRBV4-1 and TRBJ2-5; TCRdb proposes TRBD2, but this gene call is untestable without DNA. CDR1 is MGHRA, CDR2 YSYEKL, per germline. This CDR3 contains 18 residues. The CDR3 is CASSQDTEKREGWETQYF.

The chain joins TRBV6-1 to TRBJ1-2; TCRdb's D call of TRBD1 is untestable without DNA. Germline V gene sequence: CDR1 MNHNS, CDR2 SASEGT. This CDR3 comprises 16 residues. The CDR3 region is CASSEVGDRAYSGYTF.

This CDR3 is CSARKTTNSYEQYF. V and J are TRBV20-1 and TRBJ2-7. Per the germline V gene, CDR1 is DFQATT and CDR2 is SNEGSKA (reference sequence). CDR3 length: 14 amino acids.

CDR3 sequence: CASSIAGTGYNEQFF. The gene calls are TRBV19 and TRBJ2-1; TCRdb designates TRBD1, a call that cannot be tested without DNA. Germline-derived CDR1 and CDR2 are LNHDA and SQIVND (reference sequence). The CDR3 is 15 amino acids.

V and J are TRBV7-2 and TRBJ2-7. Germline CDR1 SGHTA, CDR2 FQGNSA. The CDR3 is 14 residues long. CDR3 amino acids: CASSVGGSSYEQYF.